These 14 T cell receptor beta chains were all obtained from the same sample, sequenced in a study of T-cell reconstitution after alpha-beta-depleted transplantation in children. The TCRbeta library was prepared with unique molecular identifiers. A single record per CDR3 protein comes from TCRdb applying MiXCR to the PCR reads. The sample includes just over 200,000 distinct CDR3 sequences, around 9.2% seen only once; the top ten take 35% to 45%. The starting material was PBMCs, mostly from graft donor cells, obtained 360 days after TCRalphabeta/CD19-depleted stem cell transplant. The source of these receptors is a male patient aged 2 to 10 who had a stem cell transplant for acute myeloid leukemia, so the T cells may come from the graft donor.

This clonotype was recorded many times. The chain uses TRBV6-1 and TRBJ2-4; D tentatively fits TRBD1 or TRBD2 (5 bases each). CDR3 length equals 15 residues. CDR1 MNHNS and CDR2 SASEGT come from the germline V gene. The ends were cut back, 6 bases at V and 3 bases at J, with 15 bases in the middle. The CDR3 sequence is CASSPYGGYKNIQYF. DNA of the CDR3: TGTGCCAGCAGCCCTTATGGGGGATACAAAAACATTCAGTACTTC.

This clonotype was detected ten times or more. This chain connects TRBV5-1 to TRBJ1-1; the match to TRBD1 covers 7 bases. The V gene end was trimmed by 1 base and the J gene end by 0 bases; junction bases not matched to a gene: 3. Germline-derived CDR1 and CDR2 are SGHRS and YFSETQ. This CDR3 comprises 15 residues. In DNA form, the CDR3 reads TGCGCCAGCAGCTTGAGGGACAGCTTGAACACTGAAGCTTTCTTT. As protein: CASSLRDSLNTEAFF.

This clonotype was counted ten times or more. CDR3 nucleotides: TGTGCCAGCAGTTTACTGGGCGGGAGATCCCAGTACTTC. It specifies CASSLLGGRSQYF. The chain employs TRBV12-3 or TRBV12-4 and TRBJ2-5, with 7 bases that match TRBD2. The CDR3 runs 13 residues. V lost 2 bases to trimming and J lost 9 bases; unmatched junction nucleotides: 6.

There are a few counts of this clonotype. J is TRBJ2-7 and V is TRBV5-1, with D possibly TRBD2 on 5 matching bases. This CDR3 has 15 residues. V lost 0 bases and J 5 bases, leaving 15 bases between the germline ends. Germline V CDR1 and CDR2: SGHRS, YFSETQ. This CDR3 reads CASSLGGKIFDEQYV. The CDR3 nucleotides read TGCGCCAGCAGCTTGGGAGGGAAGATTTTCGACGAGCAGTACGTC.

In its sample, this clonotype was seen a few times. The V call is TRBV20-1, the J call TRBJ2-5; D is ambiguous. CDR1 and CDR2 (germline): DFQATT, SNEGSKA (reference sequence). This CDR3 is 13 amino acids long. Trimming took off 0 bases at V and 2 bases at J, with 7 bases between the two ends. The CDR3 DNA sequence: TGCAGTGCTAGAGATGGGAAGCAAGAGACCCAGTACTTC. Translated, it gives CSARDGKQETQYF.

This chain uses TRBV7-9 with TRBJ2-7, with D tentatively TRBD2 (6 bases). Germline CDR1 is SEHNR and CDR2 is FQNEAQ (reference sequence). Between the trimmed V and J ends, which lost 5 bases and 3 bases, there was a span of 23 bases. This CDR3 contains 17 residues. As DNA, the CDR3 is TGTGCCAGCAGCCTACCTCCGGGGGTACCTTACAGCTACGAGCAGTACTTC. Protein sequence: CASSLPPGVPYSYEQYF.

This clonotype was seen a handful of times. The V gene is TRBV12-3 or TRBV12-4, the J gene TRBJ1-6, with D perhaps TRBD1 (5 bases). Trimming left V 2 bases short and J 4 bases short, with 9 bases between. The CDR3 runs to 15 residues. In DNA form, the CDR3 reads TGTGCCAGCAGTTTACACAGGCCGTATAATTCACCCCTCCACTTT. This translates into CASSLHRPYNSPLHF.

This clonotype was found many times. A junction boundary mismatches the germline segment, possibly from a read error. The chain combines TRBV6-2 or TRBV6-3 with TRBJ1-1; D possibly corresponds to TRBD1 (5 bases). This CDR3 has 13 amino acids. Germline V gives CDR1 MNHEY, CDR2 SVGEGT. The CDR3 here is CAGRNRLDTEAFF. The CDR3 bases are TGTGCCGGCAGAAACAGGTTGGACACTGAAGCTTTCTTT.

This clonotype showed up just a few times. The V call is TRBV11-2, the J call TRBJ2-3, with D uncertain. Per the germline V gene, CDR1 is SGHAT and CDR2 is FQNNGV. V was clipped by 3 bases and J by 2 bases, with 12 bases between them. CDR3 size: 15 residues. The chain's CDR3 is CASSFGSRSTDTQYF. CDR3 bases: TGTGCCAGCAGCTTTGGCTCCCGCTCCACAGATACGCAGTATTTT.

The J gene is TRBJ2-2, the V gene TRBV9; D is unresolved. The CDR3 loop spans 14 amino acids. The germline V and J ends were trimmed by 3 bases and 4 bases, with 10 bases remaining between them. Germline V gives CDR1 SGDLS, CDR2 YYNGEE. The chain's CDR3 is CASSGTQGTGELFF. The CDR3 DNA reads TGTGCCAGCAGCGGTACTCAAGGCACCGGGGAGCTGTTTTTT.

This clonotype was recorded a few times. The CDR3 sequence: CASSYGQRNSPLHF. In nucleotides, the CDR3 is TGTGCCAGCAGTTACGGCCAGCGCAATTCACCCCTCCACTTT. V and J are TRBV6-5 and TRBJ1-6; unclear D gene. V gave up 2 bases and J gave up 7 bases, with 9 bases separating them. Germline lookup yields CDR1 MNHEY and CDR2 SVGAGI. The CDR3 loop spans 14 amino acids.

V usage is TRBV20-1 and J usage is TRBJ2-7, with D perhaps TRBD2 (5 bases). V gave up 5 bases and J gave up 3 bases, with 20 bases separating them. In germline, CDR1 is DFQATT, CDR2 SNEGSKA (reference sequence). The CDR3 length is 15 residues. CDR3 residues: CSAGSPSTKYYEQYF. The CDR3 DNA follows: TGCAGTGCTGGATCTCCTAGCACCAAATACTACGAGCAGTACTTC.

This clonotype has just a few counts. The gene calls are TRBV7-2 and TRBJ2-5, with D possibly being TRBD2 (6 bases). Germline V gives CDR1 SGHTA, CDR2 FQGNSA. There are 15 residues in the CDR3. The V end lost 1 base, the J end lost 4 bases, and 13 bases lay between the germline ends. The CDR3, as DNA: TGTGCCAGCAGCTTAGTAGGCGGGGCCGGAGAGACCCAGTACTTC. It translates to CASSLVGGAGETQYF.

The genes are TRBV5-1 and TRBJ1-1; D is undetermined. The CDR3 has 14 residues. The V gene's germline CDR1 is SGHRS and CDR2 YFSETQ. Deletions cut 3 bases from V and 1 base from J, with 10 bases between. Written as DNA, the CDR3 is TGCGCCAGCAGCTCGACACCGCAGAACACTGAAGCTTTCTTT. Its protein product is CASSSTPQNTEAFF.